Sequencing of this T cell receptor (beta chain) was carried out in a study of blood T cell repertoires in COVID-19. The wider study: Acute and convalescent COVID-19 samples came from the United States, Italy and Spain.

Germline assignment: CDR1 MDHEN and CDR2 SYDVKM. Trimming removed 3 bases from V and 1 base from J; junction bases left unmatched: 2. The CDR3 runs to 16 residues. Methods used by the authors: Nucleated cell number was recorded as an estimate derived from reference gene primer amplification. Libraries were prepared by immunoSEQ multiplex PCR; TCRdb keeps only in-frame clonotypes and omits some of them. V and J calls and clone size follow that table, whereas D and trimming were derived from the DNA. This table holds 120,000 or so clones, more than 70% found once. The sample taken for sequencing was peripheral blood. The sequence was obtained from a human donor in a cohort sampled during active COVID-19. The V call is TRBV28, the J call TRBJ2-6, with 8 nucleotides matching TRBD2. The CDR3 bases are TGTGCCAGCAGTTTCCCGGGGGGGTCTGGGGCCAACGTCCTGACTTTC. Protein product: CASSFPGGSGANVLTF.